Presented here are 21 T cell receptor beta chains from one specimen sequenced in a study of blood T cell repertoires in COVID-19. Assay: immunoSEQ multiplex PCR; the TCRdb copy retains only in-frame clones and omits some. The data show about 84,000 clones, roughly 80% seen once. The specimen was peripheral blood. The source is a woman of 80 years or more with acute or convalescent COVID-19.

The gene calls are TRBV7-8 and TRBJ1-3; 10 bases align to TRBD1. The CDR3 is 18 amino acids. Germline assignment: CDR1 SGHVS and CDR2 FQNEAQ. J lost 2 bases, V lost 2 bases, and 9 bases had no gene match. CDR3 coding DNA: TGTGCCAGCAGCTTACGCCGGGACAGGGGATCAACTGGAAACACCATATATTTT. This gives the protein CASSLRRDRGSTGNTIYF.

The genes are TRBV28 and TRBJ2-7; 8 bases match TRBD1. In germline, CDR1 is MDHEN, CDR2 SYDVKM. V shed 4 bases and J 1 base; nucleotides not matched to a gene: 15. CDR3 length equals 18 residues. The DNA for the CDR3 is TGTGCCAGCAGTTCAAATCGACAGGGGCCCACCTTATCCTACGAGCAGTACTTC. Amino acid sequence: CASSSNRQGPTLSYEQYF.

The rearrangement uses TRBV2 and TRBJ2-1, with D possibly being TRBD1 (6 bases). Trimming stripped 6 bases from V and 7 bases from J, with 10 bases between. Looked up from germline, CDR1 is SNHLY and CDR2 is FYNNEI. The CDR3 is 12 residues long. The chain's CDR3 is CASRPDRNEQFF. The CDR3, as DNA: TGTGCCAGCAGACCCGACAGGAATGAGCAGTTCTTC.

The chain combines TRBV2 with TRBJ1-5; no definite D call. The V and J ends lost 3 bases and 0 bases respectively, with 9 bases between them. There are 15 residues in the CDR3. Germline V lookup: CDR1 SNHLY, CDR2 FYNNEI. Here the CDR3 DNA reads TGTGCCAGCAGTGAGGAGGGCCCTAGCAATCAGCCCCAGCATTTT. Amino acids: CASSEEGPSNQPQHF.

A few counts support this clone. This chain uses TRBV5-1 with TRBJ1-1; D not resolved. CDR1 is SGHRS and CDR2 is YFSETQ in the germline V gene. CDR3 length: 14 residues. V was clipped by 4 bases and J by 1 base, with 11 bases between them. The CDR3 loop is CASSGPSGNTEAFF. CDR3 sequence (DNA): TGCGCCAGCAGCGGGCCGTCAGGGAACACTGAAGCTTTCTTT.

This chain links TRBV4-2 with TRBJ2-5, with 13 bases identical to TRBD2. V was pared by 3 bases and J by 1 base, with 5 bases of the junction left unmatched. Germline values: CDR1 LGHNA, CDR2 YNFKEQ. The CDR3 contains 17 residues. CDR3 protein: CASSQMGTSGVQETQYF. CDR3 sequence (DNA): TGTGCCAGCAGCCAGATGGGGACTAGCGGGGTCCAAGAGACCCAGTACTTC.

The rearrangement joins TRBV28 to TRBJ2-3; 9 bases match TRBD2. CDR1 and CDR2 from the germline V gene are MDHEN and SYDVKM. The CDR3 spans 15 residues. The junction had 4 bases not matched to a gene; V was cut back by 6 bases and J by 0 bases. CDR3 nucleotide sequence: TGTGCCAGCAGCCTCCTAGCGGGGAGCACAGATACGCAGTATTTT. This sequence encodes CASSLLAGSTDTQYF.

This chain uses TRBV5-1 with TRBJ2-1, with D tentatively TRBD1 (6 bases). The germline CDR1 and CDR2 sequences are SGHRS and YFSETQ. With 3 bases removed from V and 2 bases from J, the gap between germline ends came to 12 bases. The CDR3 is 15 amino acids. The chain's CDR3 is CASSSEGTPYNEQFF. The CDR3 region has the DNA TGCGCCAGCAGCTCGGAAGGGACACCCTACAATGAGCAGTTCTTC.

The chain links TRBV7-2 to TRBJ1-6, with D maybe TRBD1 (5 bases). The CDR3 is 17 residues long. V gave up 3 bases and J gave up 4 bases, with 16 bases separating them. Germline CDR1 reads SGHTA; CDR2 reads FQGNSA. CDR3 region: CASSFGGVGSYNSPLHF. The CDR3 nucleotides are TGTGCCAGCAGCTTTGGGGGGGTCGGGTCTTATAATTCACCCCTCCACTTT.

J is TRBJ2-1 and V is TRBV29-1; D might be TRBD2 (5 bases). Germline CDR1 and CDR2: SQVTM and ANQGSEA. The length of the CDR3 is 10 residues. Trimming removed 7 bases from V and 8 bases from J, with 9 bases in between. CDR3 nucleotides: TGCAGCGCCGGGCGGGATGAGCAGTTCTTC. Protein sequence: CSAGRDEQFF.

The chain has TRBV10-1 and TRBJ2-1; tentatively, D is TRBD2 (6 bases). Trimming removed 1 base from V and 7 bases from J, with 14 bases in between. There are 15 residues in the CDR3. Looked up from germline, CDR1 is WNHNN and CDR2 is SYGVQD (reference sequence). CDR3 protein: CASSELGTLGNEQFF. The CDR3 DNA reads TGCGCCAGCAGTGAGTTGGGGACTCTCGGGAATGAGCAGTTCTTC.

The rearrangement uses TRBV27 and TRBJ1-1; 8 bases are shared with TRBD1. Germline V gene lookup returns CDR1 MNHEY and CDR2 SMNVEV (reference sequence). V trimming: 3 bases; J trimming: 1 base; junction bases outside the gene matches: 19. The CDR3 has 20 amino acids. Here the CDR3 DNA reads TGTGCCAGCAGTTTGCGGGCGGGACAGGTAGCCCTCCTGGGGAACACTGAAGCTTTCTTT. Translating it yields CASSLRAGQVALLGNTEAFF.

This rearrangement joins TRBV7-8 to TRBJ1-1, with 7 bases lining up with TRBD1. The trim removed 5 bases at V and 8 bases at J, leaving 11 bases unmatched. Per the germline V gene, CDR1 is SGHVS and CDR2 is FQNEAQ. There are 14 residues in the CDR3. DNA of the CDR3: TGTGCCAGCAGCGAGAGTACAGGGGCCCAAGAAGCTTTCTTT. Its protein is CASSESTGAQEAFF.

V usage is TRBV3-1 (or the pseudogene TRBV3-2) and J usage is TRBJ1-5; D is possibly TRBD1 (5 bases). CDR1 is LGHDT and CDR2 is YNNKEL in the germline V gene (reference sequence). The CDR3 contains 15 residues. V shed 3 bases and J shed 4 bases, with 13 bases lying between them. CDR3: CASSQTPGGNQPQHF. As DNA, the CDR3 is TGTGCCAGCAGCCAGACACCCGGGGGAAATCAGCCCCAGCATTTT.

This rearrangement joins TRBV15 to TRBJ2-7, with a tentative D call TRBD2 (6 bases). Trimming removed 1 base from V and 3 bases from J, with 16 bases in between. The CDR3 is 16 amino acids. The germline gives CDR1 LNHNV, CDR2 YYDKDF (reference sequence). The CDR3 DNA reads as TGTGCCACCAGCAGAGGAGCCCACCGGGGGAGCTACGAGCAGTACTTC. This gives the protein CATSRGAHRGSYEQYF.

The chain is built from TRBV6-2 or TRBV6-3 and TRBJ1-1; perhaps TRBD1 as D (5 bases). Germline V CDR1 and CDR2: MNHEY, SVGEGT. V gave up 4 bases and J gave up 8 bases, with 11 bases separating them. This CDR3 has 12 residues. The CDR3 loop reads CASSLGGAEAFF. The CDR3, as DNA: TGTGCCAGCAGTTTGGGGGGAGCCGAAGCTTTCTTT.

V is TRBV15 and J is TRBJ1-2; 8 bases are shared with TRBD1. Unmatched junction bases numbered 6, after V lost 0 bases and J lost 0 bases. Germline V gives CDR1 LNHNV, CDR2 YYDKDF (reference sequence). This CDR3 spans 17 amino acids. This CDR3 is CATSRDLDRASNYGYTF. The CDR3 DNA follows: TGTGCCACCAGCAGAGATCTGGACAGGGCGTCTAACTATGGCTACACCTTC.

The chain carries TRBV2 and TRBJ2-3; no definite D call. Germline CDR1 is SNHLY and CDR2 is FYNNEI. Trimming removed 3 bases from V and 7 bases from J, with 8 bases in between. The length of the CDR3 is 12 residues. The CDR3 protein is CASSETWNTQYF. CDR3 nucleotides: TGTGCCAGCAGTGAGACATGGAATACGCAGTATTTT.

The rearrangement links TRBV18 to TRBJ2-7; TRBD1 agrees at 7 bases. This CDR3 is 14 amino acids long. Losses at the gene ends were 3 bases for V and 2 bases for J; bases not matched to a gene: 4. From germline, CDR1 is KGHSH and CDR2 LQKENI. The CDR3: CASSPRQGTYEQYF. CDR3 nucleotides: TGTGCCAGCTCACCGCGACAGGGAACCTACGAGCAGTACTTC.

A few counts support this clone. The chain links TRBV27 to TRBJ2-3; perhaps TRBD2 as D (5 bases). The CDR3 length is 14 residues. Trimming removed 0 bases at V and 2 bases at J, with 6 bases between. Germline CDR1 is MNHEY and CDR2 is SMNVEV (reference sequence). This CDR3 is CASSLSAATDTQYF. DNA of the CDR3: TGTGCCAGCAGTTTATCAGCGGCCACAGATACGCAGTATTTT.

A single count supports this clone. This sequence joins TRBV19 and TRBJ2-1; D ambiguous. The CDR3 contains 14 residues. V shed 7 bases and J shed 8 bases, with 18 bases lying between them. Germline assignment: CDR1 LNHDA and CDR2 SQIVND (reference sequence). CDR3 sequence (DNA): TGTGCCAGTAAACCCCCTAGAGCGTGGGATGAGCAGTTCTTC. It yields the protein CASKPPRAWDEQFF.